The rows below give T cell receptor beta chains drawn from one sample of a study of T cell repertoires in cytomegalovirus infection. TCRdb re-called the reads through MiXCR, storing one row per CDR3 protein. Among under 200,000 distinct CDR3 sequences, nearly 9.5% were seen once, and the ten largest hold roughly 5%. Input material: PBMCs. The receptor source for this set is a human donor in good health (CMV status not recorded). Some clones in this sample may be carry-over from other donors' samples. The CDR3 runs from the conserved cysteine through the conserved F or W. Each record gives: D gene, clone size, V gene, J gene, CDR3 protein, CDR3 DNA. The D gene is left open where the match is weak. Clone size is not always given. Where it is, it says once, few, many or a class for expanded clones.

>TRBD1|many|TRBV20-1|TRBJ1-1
CSALDRGKGNTEAFF
TGCAGTGCTCTGGACAGGGGAAAGGGCAACACTGAAGCTTTCTTT
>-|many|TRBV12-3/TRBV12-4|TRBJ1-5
CASSLGASSNQPQHF
TGTGCCAGCAGCCTGGGGGCCTCGAGCAATCAGCCCCAGCATTTT
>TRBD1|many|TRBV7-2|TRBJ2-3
CASSLAGTGVTDTQYF
TGTGCCAGCAGCTTAGCCGGGACAGGGGTGACAGATACGCAGTATTTT
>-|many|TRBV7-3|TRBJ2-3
CASSQGRLPDTQYF
TGTGCCAGCAGTCAGGGGAGACTCCCAGATACGCAGTATTTT
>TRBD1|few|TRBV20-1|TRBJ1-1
CSAGGPGTGGAFF
TGCAGTGCTGGGGGACCCGGGACAGGGGGAGCTTTCTTT
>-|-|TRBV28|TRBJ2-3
CASSLGMGLGSTDTQYF
TGTGCCAGCAGTTTAGGGATGGGTTTGGGATCCACAGATACGCAGTATTTT
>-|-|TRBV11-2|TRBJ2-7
CASSFGGVGYEQYF
TGTGCCAGCAGCTTCGGAGGGGTGGGGTACGAGCAGTACTTC
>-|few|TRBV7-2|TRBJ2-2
CASQKPGTKNTGELFF
TGTGCCAGCCAAAAACCGGGCACTAAGAACACCGGGGAGCTGTTTTTT
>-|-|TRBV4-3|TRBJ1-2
CASSQDLGAYGYTF
TGCGCCAGCAGCCAAGATCTGGGGGCCTATGGCTACACCTTC
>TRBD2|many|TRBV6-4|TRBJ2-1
CASSELAGSSYNEQFF
TGTGCCAGCAGTGAGCTAGCGGGTAGCTCCTACAATGAGCAGTTCTTC
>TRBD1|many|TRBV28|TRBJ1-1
CASTLRQGHTEAFF
TGTGCCAGCACCCTGAGACAGGGACACACTGAAGCTTTCTTT
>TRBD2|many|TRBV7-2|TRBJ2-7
CASSPRLAGKYEQYF
TGTGCCAGCAGCCCGCGACTAGCGGGAAAATACGAGCAGTACTTC
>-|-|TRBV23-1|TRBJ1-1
CASSQSRGRGHLNTEAFF
TGCGCCAGCAGTCAATCGAGAGGAAGAGGGCACTTGAACACTGAAGCTTTCTTT
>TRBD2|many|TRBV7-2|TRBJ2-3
CASRVGRTRPSSTDTQYF
TGTGCCAGCAGGGTGGGGAGGACTAGACCCTCTAGCACAGATACGCAGTATTTT